The present TCR beta chain was sequenced within a study of identical twins. Study-wide results and limits: Where beta out-of-frame sequences were concerned, excess twin sharing was weaker. Cross-sectional statistical analysis, not tracking of the same donors, underpinned the conclusions.

Every donor was a healthy Caucasian. TCRdb recomputed calls from the 5' RACE reads with MiXCR, one row per CDR3 protein. The data show under 450,000 distinct CDR3 sequences, approximately 17% seen once. From germline, CDR1 is MNHEY and CDR2 SVGAGI. Trimming cost V 0 bases and J 5 bases, with 13 bases left between them. There are 15 residues in the CDR3. As concerns this clonotype: Antigen specificity is unknown.

The origin of this receptor is a man aged 50-60 years in good health. Input material: naive T cells sorted from blood. The genes are TRBV6-5 and TRBJ2-5; D is possibly TRBD2 (6 bases). This CDR3 is CASSYSGREVETQYF. Written as DNA, the CDR3 is TGTGCCAGCAGTTACTCCGGAAGGGAGGTTGAGACCCAGTACTTC.